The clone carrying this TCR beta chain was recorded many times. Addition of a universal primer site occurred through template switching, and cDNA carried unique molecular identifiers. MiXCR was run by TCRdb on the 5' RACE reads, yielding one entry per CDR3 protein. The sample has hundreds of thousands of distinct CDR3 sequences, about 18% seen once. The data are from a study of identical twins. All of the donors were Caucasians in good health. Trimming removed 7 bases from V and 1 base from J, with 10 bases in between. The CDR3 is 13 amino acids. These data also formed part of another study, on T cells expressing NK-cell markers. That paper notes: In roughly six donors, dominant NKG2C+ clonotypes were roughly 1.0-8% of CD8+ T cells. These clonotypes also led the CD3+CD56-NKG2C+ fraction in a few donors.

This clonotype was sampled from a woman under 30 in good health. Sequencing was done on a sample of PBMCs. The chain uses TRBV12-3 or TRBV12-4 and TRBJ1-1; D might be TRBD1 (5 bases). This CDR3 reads CASTNQGNTEAFF. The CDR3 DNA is TGTGCCAGCACTAATCAGGGGAACACTGAAGCTTTCTTT.